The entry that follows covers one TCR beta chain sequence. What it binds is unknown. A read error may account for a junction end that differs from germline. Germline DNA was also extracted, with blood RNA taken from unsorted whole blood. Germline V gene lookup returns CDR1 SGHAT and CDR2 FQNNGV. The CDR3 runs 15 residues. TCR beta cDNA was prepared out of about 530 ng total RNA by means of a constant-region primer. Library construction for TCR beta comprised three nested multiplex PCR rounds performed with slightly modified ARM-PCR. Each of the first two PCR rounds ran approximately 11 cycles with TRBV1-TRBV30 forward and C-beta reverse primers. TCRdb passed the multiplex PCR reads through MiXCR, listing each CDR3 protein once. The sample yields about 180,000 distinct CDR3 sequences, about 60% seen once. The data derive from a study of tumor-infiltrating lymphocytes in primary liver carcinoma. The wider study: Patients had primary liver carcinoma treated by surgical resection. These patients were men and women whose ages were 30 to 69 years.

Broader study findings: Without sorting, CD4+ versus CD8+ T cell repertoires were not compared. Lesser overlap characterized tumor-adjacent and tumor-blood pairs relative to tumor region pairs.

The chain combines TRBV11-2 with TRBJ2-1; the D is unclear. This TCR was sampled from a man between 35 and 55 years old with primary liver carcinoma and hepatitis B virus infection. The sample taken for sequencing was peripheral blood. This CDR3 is CANSSRHVGYNEQSF. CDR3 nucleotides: TGTGCCAACAGCTCTAGACACGTCGGATACAATGAGCAGTCCTTC.